One and the same sample provided the 3 T cell receptor beta chains below, sequenced in a study of CD8+ T cells in alopecia areata. Sequencing relied on a cDNA template that was reverse transcribed from extracted RNA. Sequenced by immunoSEQ multiplex PCR; TCRdb stores in-frame clones only, minus some. The sample records 150,000 to 200,000 clones, 55% to 65% being singletons. What was sequenced was CD4+ T cells sorted from blood. All receptors derive from a human donor in good health.

The V and J genes are TRBV7-9 and TRBJ1-1; D gene uncertain. Between the trimmed V and J ends, which lost 0 bases and 2 bases, there was a span of 10 bases. The CDR3 has 15 amino acids. CDR1 and CDR2 (germline): SEHNR, FQNEAQ (reference sequence). CDR3 in amino acids: CASSLASGRNTEAFF. The CDR3 nucleotides are TGTGCCAGCAGCTTAGCGTCCGGCAGAAACACTGAAGCTTTCTTT.

The chain links TRBV2 to TRBJ2-5; no firm D call. Germline V CDR1 and CDR2: SNHLY, FYNNEI. V lost 3 bases and J lost 8, with 13 bases in between. The CDR3 consists of 13 residues. CDR3 sequence: CASSDSGSDTQYF. The DNA for the CDR3 is TGTGCCAGCAGTGACTCGGGCTCGGATACCCAGTACTTC. The full variable domain, rest sourced from reference TRBV2 and TRBJ2-5, is EPEVTQTPSHQVTQMGQEVILRCVPISNHLYFYWYRQILGQKVEFLVSFYNNEISEKSEIFDDQFSVERPDGSNFTLKIRSTKLEDSAMYFCASSDSGSDTQYFGPGTRLLVL.

This chain joins TRBV9 and TRBJ1-1; D might be TRBD1 (5 bases). The V and J ends lost 0 bases and 8 bases respectively, with 14 bases between them. The length of the CDR3 is 14 residues. Germline V lookup: CDR1 SGDLS, CDR2 YYNGEE. Here the CDR3 DNA reads TGTGCCAGCAGCGTAGTGGGGACGGACCTAGAAGCTTTCTTT. Amino acid sequence: CASSVVGTDLEAFF.